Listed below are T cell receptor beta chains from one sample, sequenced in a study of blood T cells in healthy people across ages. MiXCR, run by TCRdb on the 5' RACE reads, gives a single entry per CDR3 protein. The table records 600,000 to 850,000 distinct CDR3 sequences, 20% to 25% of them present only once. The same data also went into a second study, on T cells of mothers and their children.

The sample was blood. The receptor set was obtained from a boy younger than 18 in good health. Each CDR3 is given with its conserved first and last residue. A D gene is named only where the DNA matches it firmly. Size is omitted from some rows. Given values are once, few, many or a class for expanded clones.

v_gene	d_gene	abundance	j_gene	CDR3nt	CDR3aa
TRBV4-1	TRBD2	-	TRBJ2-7	TGCGCCAGCAGCCAAGACCCCGGGGCGGGAGGCCTCCTATACGAGCAGTACTTC	CASSQDPGAGGLLYEQYF
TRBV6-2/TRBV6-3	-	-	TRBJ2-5	TGTGCCAGCGCCGAGGCTACGGAGACCCAGTACTTC	CASAEATETQYF
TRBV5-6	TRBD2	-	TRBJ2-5	TGTGCCAGCAGCTTGGTCGTCAGCGGGGGGCGAGAGACCCAGTACTTC	CASSLVVSGGRETQYF
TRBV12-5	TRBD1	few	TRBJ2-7	TGTGCTAGTGGCCGGACAGGTCCCTACGAGCAGTACTTC	CASGRTGPYEQYF
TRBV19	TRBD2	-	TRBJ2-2	TGTGCCAGTAGCTCCCCACGACTAGCGGGTATCACCGGGGAGCTGTTTTTT	CASSSPRLAGITGELFF
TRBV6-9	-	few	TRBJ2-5	TGTGCCAGCAGCCCGGGACGGGAAGAGACCCAGTACTTC	CASSPGREETQYF
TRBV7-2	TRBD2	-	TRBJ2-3	TGTGCCAGCAGCCCTAGGACTAGCGGGATTCGTGTAACAGATACGCAGTATTTT	CASSPRTSGIRVTDTQYF
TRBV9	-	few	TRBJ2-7	TGTGCCAGCAGCTCCGGACCTCTTGACCGGGAGCAGTACTTC	CASSSGPLDREQYF
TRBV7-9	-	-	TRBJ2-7	TGTGCCAGCAGACTAATGTACTTC	CASRLMYF
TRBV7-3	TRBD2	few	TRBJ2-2	TGTGCCAGCAGCTTAAGATCCGGGAGGGCCGCCGGGGAGCTGTTTTTT	CASSLRSGRAAGELFF
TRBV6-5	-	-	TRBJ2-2	TGTGCCAGCAGTTACCTGTCCGGGGAGCTGTTTTTT	CASSYLSGELFF
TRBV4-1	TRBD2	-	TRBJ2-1	TGCGCCAGCAGCCAAGACCCACTAGCGGGGACTGAGCAGTTCTTC	CASSQDPLAGTEQFF
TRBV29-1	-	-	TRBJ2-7	TGCAGCGTCGAGGGCAGAAACTCCTACGAGCAGTACTTC	CSVEGRNSYEQYF
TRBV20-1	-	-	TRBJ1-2	TGCAGTGCTAGAGATCGGGAGGGGGCTAACTATGGCTACACCTTC	CSARDREGANYGYTF
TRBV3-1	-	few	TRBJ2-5	TGTGCCAGCAGCCAAGTGGGAGTCGGAGAGACCCAGTACTTC	CASSQVGVGETQYF
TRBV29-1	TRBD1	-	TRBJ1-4	TGCAGCGTTGAAGCCCTAGACAGGGGAGAAAAACTGTTTTTT	CSVEALDRGEKLFF
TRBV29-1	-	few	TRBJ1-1	TGCAGCGTTGAAGATCGGGTGTTGGGGTATCCTGAAGCTTTCTTT	CSVEDRVLGYPEAFF
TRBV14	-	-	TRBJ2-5	TGTGCCAGCAGCCCCTGGCGACGGAAAGAGACCCAGTACTTC	CASSPWRRKETQYF
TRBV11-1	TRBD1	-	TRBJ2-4	TGTGCCAGCAGCGATCCGGGACAGCTAGCCAAAAACATTCAGTGCTTC	CASSDPGQLAKNIQCF
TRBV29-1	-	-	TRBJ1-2	TGCAGCGTTGAAGATCAGGGTGGCTACTACACCTTC	CSVEDQGGYYTF
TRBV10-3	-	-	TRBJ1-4	TGTGCCATCAGTTCACAGGGATATGAAAAACTGTTTTTT	CAISSQGYEKLFF
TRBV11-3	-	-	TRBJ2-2	TGTGCCAGCAGCTCCGGGCCCTCCGGGGAGCTGTTTTTT	CASSSGPSGELFF
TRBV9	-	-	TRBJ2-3	TGTGCCAGCAGCCCTAGAGCCGGTAGCACAGATACGCAGTATTTT	CASSPRAGSTDTQYF
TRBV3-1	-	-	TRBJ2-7	TGTGCCAGCAGCCATCCCAGGCAGATTCGCGACGAGCAGTACTTC	CASSHPRQIRDEQYF
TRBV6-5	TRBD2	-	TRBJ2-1	TGTGCCAGCAAAACCGGGACTAGCGAAATCGATGAGCAGTTCTTC	CASKTGTSEIDEQFF
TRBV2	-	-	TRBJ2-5	TGTGCCAGCAGTGAAGCGGGGGCCGCGATAGAGACCCAGTACTTC	CASSEAGAAIETQYF
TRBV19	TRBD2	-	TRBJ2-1	TGTGCCAGTAGTCTTACTAGCGGGGAATACAATGAGCAGTTCTTC	CASSLTSGEYNEQFF
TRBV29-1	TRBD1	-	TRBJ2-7	TGCAGCGTTCCCGGACAGGGGTTAGACGAGCAGCACTTC	CSVPGQGLDEQHF
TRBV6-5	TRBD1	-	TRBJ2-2	TGTGCCAGCAGTTACCCTCGTGGACAGGGTAGGAACACCGGGGAGCTGTTTTTT	CASSYPRGQGRNTGELFF
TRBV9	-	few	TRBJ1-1	TGTGCCAGCAGCGTAGTCTTTGGCACTGAAGCTTTCTTT	CASSVVFGTEAFF
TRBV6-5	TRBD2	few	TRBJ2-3	TGTGCCAGCAGTTACTCGTGGCCTAGCGGGAGTGTGTCGGATACGCAGTATTTT	CASSYSWPSGSVSDTQYF
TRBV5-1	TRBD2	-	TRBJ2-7	TGCGCCAGCAGCTTGAAACTAGCGGGAAGCCAAGAGCAGTACTTC	CASSLKLAGSQEQYF
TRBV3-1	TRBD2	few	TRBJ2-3	TGTGCCAGCAGCCAAGATGTTGGGAGCGGGATAGCAGATACGCAGTATTTT	CASSQDVGSGIADTQYF
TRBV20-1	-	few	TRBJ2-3	TGCAGTGCTGGCCGCAGCGGTAGCACAGATACGCAGTATTTT	CSAGRSGSTDTQYF
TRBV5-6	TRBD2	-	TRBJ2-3	TGTGCCAGCAGCTTGAGGGCTAGCGGGACTATGGTGGATACGCAGTATTTT	CASSLRASGTMVDTQYF
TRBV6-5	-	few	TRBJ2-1	TGTGCCAGCAGTCTCCGGGGGGCTTCATACAATGAGCAGTTCTTC	CASSLRGASYNEQFF
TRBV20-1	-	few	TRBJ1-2	TGCAGGGGTGGTACGGCTCAAAGTGGCTACACCTTC	CRGGTAQSGYTF
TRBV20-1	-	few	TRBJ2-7	TGCAGTGCCGATGGGGGTTCCTACGAGCAGTACTTC	CSADGGSYEQYF
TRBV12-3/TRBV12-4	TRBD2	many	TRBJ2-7	TGTGCCAGCAGCCCGGGACTAGCGGACTACGAGCAGTACTTC	CASSPGLADYEQYF
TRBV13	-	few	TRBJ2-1	TGTGCCAGCAGCCATGGACGGGGTGTTTCTGAGCAGTTCTTC	CASSHGRGVSEQFF
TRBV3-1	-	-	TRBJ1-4	TGTGCCAGCAGCCATCCCAGGGATGAAAAACTGTTTTTT	CASSHPRDEKLFF
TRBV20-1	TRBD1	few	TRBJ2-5	TGCAGTGCAAGGGATGGGGACAGGGCTTCAGAGACCCAGTACTTC	CSARDGDRASETQYF
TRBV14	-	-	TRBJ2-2	TGTGCCAGCAGCCAACGGGGCGGGGAGCTGTTTTTT	CASSQRGGELFF
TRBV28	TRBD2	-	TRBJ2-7	TGTGCCAGCAGAGGGTCTAGCGGGACATACGAGCAGTACTTC	CASRGSSGTYEQYF
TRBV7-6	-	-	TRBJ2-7	TGTGCCAGCAGCTTAGGGGCCAACTACGAGCAGTACTTC	CASSLGANYEQYF
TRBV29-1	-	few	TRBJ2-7	TGCAGCGTGACAACAGGTCCCTACGAGCAGTACTTC	CSVTTGPYEQYF
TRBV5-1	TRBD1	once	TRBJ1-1	TGCGCCAGCAGCTCGCAGGGGGAATGGCCTGAAGCTTTCTTT	CASSSQGEWPEAFF
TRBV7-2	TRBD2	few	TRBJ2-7	TGTGCCAGCAGGGCGGGGGGCAGTCCTATCTACGAGCAGTACTTC	CASRAGGSPIYEQYF
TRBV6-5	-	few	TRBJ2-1	TGTGCCAGCAGTTACGTCCGGGAGCGGTCCTACAATGAGCAGTTCTTC	CASSYVRERSYNEQFF
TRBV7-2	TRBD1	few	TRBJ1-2	TGTGCCAGCAGCTTAGTACCAGGGGGGGCCTATGGCTACACCTTC	CASSLVPGGAYGYTF
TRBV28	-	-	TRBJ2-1	TGTGCCAGCAGTTACGTGGGCTGGAGCGGGTACAATGAGCAGTTCTTC	CASSYVGWSGYNEQFF
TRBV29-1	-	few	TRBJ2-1	TGCAGCGTTGCCCACAATGAGCAGTTCTTC	CSVAHNEQFF
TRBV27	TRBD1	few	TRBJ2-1	TGTGCCAGCAGTTTCGAAAACAGGGGGCTCAATGAGCAGTTCTTC	CASSFENRGLNEQFF
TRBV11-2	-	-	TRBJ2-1	TGTGCCAGCAGCAGGGCCGGGAGTGGGAATGAGCAGTTCTTC	CASSRAGSGNEQFF